A selection of T cell receptor beta chains follows, all from one sample in a study of T cells in Graves' hyperthyroidism and ophthalmopathy. TCRdb redid the calling of the multiplex PCR reads with MiXCR, one entry per CDR3 protein. The sample carries about 840,000 distinct CDR3 sequences, roughly 37% recorded once. The sequenced sample consisted of blood. The receptors here all came from a man aged 18-30 years with Graves' hyperthyroidism. The CDR3 runs from the conserved cysteine through the conserved F or W. Each record gives: V gene, CDR3 protein.

V gene: TRBV29-1
CDR3 protein: CSVGRQGRNTEAF

V gene: TRBV12-3/TRBV12-4
CDR3 protein: CASSFWTGDNQPQHF

V gene: TRBV2
CDR3 protein: CASSENRISGANVLTF

V gene: TRBV7-9
CDR3 protein: CASSLALTGYEQYF

V gene: TRBV14
CDR3 protein: CASSQGRGYFSGANVLTF

V gene: TRBV12-3/TRBV12-4
CDR3 protein: CASSPQGYGYTF

V gene: TRBV6-1
CDR3 protein: CASNFQLQGGWSEAFF

V gene: TRBV7-9
CDR3 protein: CASSVDMDTEAFF

V gene: TRBV12-3/TRBV12-4
CDR3 protein: CASRPSTANTEAFF

V gene: TRBV20-1
CDR3 protein: CSASLTSGRDEQYF

V gene: TRBV29-1
CDR3 protein: CSVDTGYGELFF

V gene: TRBV10-1
CDR3 protein: CASSEDRFVEQYF

V gene: TRBV4-1
CDR3 protein: CASSQEGTNAQYF

V gene: TRBV2
CDR3 protein: CASKSLNQPQHF

V gene: TRBV5-6
CDR3 protein: CASSLTLTMNTEAFF

V gene: TRBV15
CDR3 protein: CATSSGQGTVKETQYF

V gene: TRBV7-8
CDR3 protein: CASSLARDSYEQYF

V gene: TRBV15
CDR3 protein: CASRDQQGSNQPQHF

V gene: TRBV19
CDR3 protein: CASSSTIATNEKLFF

V gene: TRBV10-3
CDR3 protein: CASKIDGGSNQPQHF

V gene: TRBV7-8
CDR3 protein: CASSGGPWDYEQYF

V gene: TRBV29-1
CDR3 protein: CSARRGDGGLLAFF

V gene: TRBV2
CDR3 protein: CASSGDQNELFF

V gene: TRBV2
CDR3 protein: CATEAGAQGLNTGELFF

V gene: TRBV19
CDR3 protein: CASHDRDQPQHF

V gene: TRBV7-6
CDR3 protein: CASSQGGTGRDNQPQHF

V gene: TRBV6-5
CDR3 protein: CASGRGNTQYF

V gene: TRBV7-9
CDR3 protein: CASSPPPGGEKLFF

V gene: TRBV7-6
CDR3 protein: CASSLAYSGANVLTF

V gene: TRBV15
CDR3 protein: CATSRVGAGVGPEAFF

V gene: TRBV7-2
CDR3 protein: CASSLSRYEQYF

V gene: TRBV7-9
CDR3 protein: CASSHTGDSPLHF

V gene: TRBV7-2
CDR3 protein: CASSGTSGVGTGELFF

V gene: TRBV7-8
CDR3 protein: CASSRSASYEQYF

V gene: TRBV29-1
CDR3 protein: CSVGGAATNEKLFF

V gene: TRBV24-1
CDR3 protein: CATSDPRDSANTGELFF

V gene: TRBV5-1
CDR3 protein: CASSLEVAGGVGETQYF